This is a list of T cell receptor beta chains from one sample in a study of blood T cells in healthy people across ages. TCRdb re-derived calls from the 5' RACE reads in MiXCR, one entry per CDR3 protein. The sample records over a million distinct CDR3 sequences, approximately 59% being singletons. What was sequenced was blood. These receptors came from a man aged 18 to 29 in good health. The CDR3 runs from the conserved cysteine through the conserved F or W. D genes are given only for firm matches. The listing skips clone size in some rows; elsewhere it reads once, few, many or a size class.

clone_size,j_call,v_call,d_call,cdr3_nt,cdr3_aa
-,TRBJ1-1,TRBV3-1,-,TGTGCCAGCAGCCAAGGGTCCCTCTTGAACACTGAAGCTTTCTTT,CASSQGSLLNTEAFF
-,TRBJ2-7,TRBV18,-,TGTGCCAGCTCACCATCGAGAGACGCCTCCTACGAGCAGTACTTC,CASSPSRDASYEQYF
-,TRBJ2-1,TRBV25-1,-,TGTGCCAGCAGTTCCCGACTACTCGGGGGCGATGAGCAGTTCTTC,CASSSRLLGGDEQFF
-,TRBJ2-1,TRBV5-1,-,TGCGCCAGCAGCTTTGACTACGAGCATGAGCAGTTCTTC,CASSFDYEHEQFF
few,TRBJ2-7,TRBV20-1,-,TGCAGTGCTCCCCACCGCATAAGCTCCTACGAGCAGTACTTC,CSAPHRISSYEQYF
few,TRBJ1-1,TRBV12-3/TRBV12-4,TRBD1,TGTGCCAGCAGGCTACAGGGGCGACTCATGAACACTGAAGCTTTCTTT,CASRLQGRLMNTEAFF
-,TRBJ2-7,TRBV20-1,-,TGCAGTGCTAGGGGCCGGGCGTCTGGCTCCTACGAGCAGTACTTC,CSARGRASGSYEQYF
few,TRBJ2-7,TRBV3-1,-,TGTGCCAGCAGCCAAGAAGCACAGGGAAAAGGCGAGCAGTACTTC,CASSQEAQGKGEQYF
-,TRBJ2-7,TRBV7-9,-,TGTGCCAGCAGCTTGCCAGGTGGGGACCAGTACTTC,CASSLPGGDQYF
-,TRBJ1-5,TRBV6-1,TRBD1,TGTGCCAGCAGGGACAGGAATCAGCCCCAGCATTTT,CASRDRNQPQHF
-,TRBJ1-6,TRBV5-1,-,TGCGCCAGCAGACAGGAACTTTTTAATTCACCCCTCCACTTT,CASRQELFNSPLHF
few,TRBJ2-5,TRBV10-3,-,TGTGCCATCAGTATAAGAACTAGTGACAAAGAGACCCAGTACTTC,CAISIRTSDKETQYF
-,TRBJ2-7,TRBV20-1,-,TGCAGTGCGTTTGTCGGGGGCTACGAGCAGTACTTC,CSAFVGGYEQYF
few,TRBJ1-2,TRBV7-2,TRBD1,TGTGCCAGCAGCTTAAGAGTAGGGGACAGCTTCTATGGCTACACCTTC,CASSLRVGDSFYGYTF
few,TRBJ2-7,TRBV4-2,-,TGTGCCAGCAGCCAAGAATCTTCGGGCTACGAGCAGTACTTC,CASSQESSGYEQYF
many,TRBJ2-1,TRBV20-1,TRBD2,TGCAGTGCTAGTAGAAGCGGGAGGGCCGGGGAAGGGGAGCAGTTCTTC,CSASRSGRAGEGEQFF
-,TRBJ2-5,TRBV27,TRBD1,TGTGCCAGCAGTTCCCCCACCAGGGACAGGGGAGAGACCCAGTACTTC,CASSSPTRDRGETQYF
-,TRBJ2-5,TRBV3-1,-,TGTGCCAGCAGCCAAGGCCCTGAGACCCAGTACTTC,CASSQGPETQYF
few,TRBJ2-3,TRBV7-2,TRBD1,TGTGCCAGCAGCTTAGCAGGGGGCGGCCTCACAGATACGCAGTATTTT,CASSLAGGGLTDTQYF
-,TRBJ2-1,TRBV3-1,TRBD2,TGTGCCAGCAGCCACCTACTAGCGGACAATGAGCAGTTCTTC,CASSHLLADNEQFF
-,TRBJ2-3,TRBV28,-,TGTGCCACCTCTATGCGGGATACGCAGTATTTT,CATSMRDTQYF
few,TRBJ2-5,TRBV7-2,-,TGTGCCAGCAGCTTAGGGGAGTGGGCAGGGATGAGGGAGACCCAGTACTTC,CASSLGEWAGMRETQYF
-,TRBJ2-7,TRBV20-1,TRBD2,TGCAGTGCTGGGACTAGCGGAAGTCTTTCCTACGAGCAGTACTTC,CSAGTSGSLSYEQYF
-,TRBJ2-5,TRBV7-2,-,TGTGCCAGCAGCCCAGGACCAACCGTCGGAGAGACCCAGTACTTC,CASSPGPTVGETQYF
-,TRBJ2-1,TRBV4-1,-,TGCGCCAGCAGCCAAGGCCTCCAACGGGGAAGCTCCTACAATGAGCAGTTCTTC,CASSQGLQRGSSYNEQFF
few,TRBJ2-3,TRBV24-1,-,TGTGCCACCAGTGATCTCGACTACACAGATACGCAGTATTTT,CATSDLDYTDTQYF
-,TRBJ2-3,TRBV9,TRBD2,TGTGCCAGCAGCGTAGGGGACTACACAGATACGCAGTATTTT,CASSVGDYTDTQYF
-,TRBJ2-1,TRBV10-3,-,TGTGCCATCAGTGAGTCTGGCAGGGTGGACAATGAGCAGTTCTTC,CAISESGRVDNEQFF
-,TRBJ2-1,TRBV13,TRBD2,TGTGCCAGCAGCTTAAGGCGGCTGACTAGCGGCGAGAATGAGCAGTTCTTC,CASSLRRLTSGENEQFF
-,TRBJ2-3,TRBV20-1,TRBD1,TGCAGTGCTAGAGTCGGGACAGGATTCTACGAGCAGTATTTT,CSARVGTGFYEQYF
-,TRBJ2-5,TRBV7-9,-,TGTGCCAGCAGCTCAATAATCGAAGAGACCCAGTACTTC,CASSSIIEETQYF
-,TRBJ2-7,TRBV20-1,TRBD1,TGCAGTCTCAGGGGGCTCTCCTCCTACGAGCAGTACTTC,CSLRGLSSYEQYF
-,TRBJ2-1,TRBV4-1,-,TGCGCCAGCAGCCAAGACGGCAGGGGGGAATCCTTCAATGAGCAGTTCTTC,CASSQDGRGESFNEQFF
-,TRBJ2-5,TRBV6-2/TRBV6-3,TRBD2,TGTGCCAGCCGGTCGTGGCGGGGGGTCCAAGAGACCCAGTACTTC,CASRSWRGVQETQYF
few,TRBJ2-4,TRBV29-1,-,TGCAGCGTTGAGGATCAGGGGGGGGACATTCAGTACTTC,CSVEDQGGDIQYF
-,TRBJ2-7,TRBV2,TRBD2,TGTGCCAGCAACGCCGGGAGGGGCTCCTACAATGAGCAGTACTTC,CASNAGRGSYNEQYF
-,TRBJ2-3,TRBV4-2,-,TGTGCCAGCAGCCAGGGAAGGGCGGGTAGCACAGATACGCAGTATTTT,CASSQGRAGSTDTQYF
once,TRBJ2-2,TRBV12-3/TRBV12-4,-,TGTGCCAGCGGAGGGACCAGGACCGGGGAGCTGTTTTTT,CASGGTRTGELFF
-,TRBJ1-1,TRBV28,-,TGTGCCAGCAGTCTGCCGACACTCTCGAACACTGAAGCTTTCTTT,CASSLPTLSNTEAFF
-,TRBJ1-4,TRBV10-3,-,TGTGCCATCAAGGGGGAGACGCAAAATGAAAAACTGTTTTTT,CAIKGETQNEKLFF
-,TRBJ1-2,TRBV6-1,-,TGTGCCAGCAGTGACAGCTACAGGAGGTTTGACGGCTACACCTTC,CASSDSYRRFDGYTF
few,TRBJ2-7,TRBV29-1,-,TGCAGCGTTGAAGAGGGAGGAATTGAGCAGTACTTC,CSVEEGGIEQYF
-,TRBJ2-5,TRBV7-9,-,TGTACCAGCAGCTTATCACTATCCAGTACGCACGAGACCCAGTACTTC,CTSSLSLSSTHETQYF
-,TRBJ2-6,TRBV7-3,-,TGTGCCAGCAGCCTTAGGGGTGGCGGGGTCCTGACTTTC,CASSLRGGGVLTF
-,TRBJ1-1,TRBV9,-,TGTGCCAGCAGGCAGGCTACCAACACTGAAGCTTTCTTT,CASRQATNTEAFF
few,TRBJ2-1,TRBV20-1,-,TGCAGTGCCGTACTGAGCTCCTACAATGAGCAGTTCTTC,CSAVLSSYNEQFF
-,TRBJ2-5,TRBV5-1,TRBD2,TGCGCCAGCAGCTTAAGCGGGGGCAATATACAAGAGACCCAGTACTTC,CASSLSGGNIQETQYF
-,TRBJ2-2,TRBV7-2,TRBD2,TGTGCCAGCAGCTCGCCCAGGACTAGCGGGAACACCGGGGAGCTGTTTTTT,CASSSPRTSGNTGELFF
-,TRBJ2-3,TRBV9,-,TGTGCCAGCAGCGTAGTCCCCTATACGCAGTATTTT,CASSVVPYTQYF
few,TRBJ1-6,TRBV6-2/TRBV6-3,-,TGTGCCAGCGACGATTTCCTCTCCTATAATTCACCCCTCCACTTT,CASDDFLSYNSPLHF
-,TRBJ2-7,TRBV20-1,-,TGCAGTGCTAGGGGTGCGATGGCGCCTATCGTGGGCGAGCAGTACTTC,CSARGAMAPIVGEQYF
-,TRBJ2-1,TRBV11-2,TRBD2,TGTGCCAGCAGCTCTAGAAGTACTAGCGGGAGACCGAATGAGCAGTTCTTC,CASSSRSTSGRPNEQFF
few,TRBJ2-3,TRBV11-1,-,TGTGCCAGCAGCTTAGTAACCACAGGAGTCGATACGCAGTATTTT,CASSLVTTGVDTQYF